This TCR beta chain was sequenced for a study of shared clonotypes between healthy human individuals. The wider study: Aged 18 to 49, the donors were two women and a few men.

Only in-frame clones appear in the TCRdb table, and some are missing; sequencing was by immunoSEQ multiplex PCR. The sample records 2 million to 2.5 million clones, roughly 91% being singletons. Study-wide results and limits: Specimens sampled were limited to blood, with tissue repertoires likely differing. Clonotype sharing among donors likely depends on sequencing depth.

The naive CD8 subset, CD45RO-negative cells positively selected for CCR7, excluded terminally differentiated effector memory CD45RA+ cells. Notes on this clone: Its antigen is still unknown.

Sample: naive CD8+ T cells from PBMCs. This TCR derives from a man aged 18 to 35 in good health. Some clones in this sample may be carry-over from other donors' samples.

The CDR3 loop is CAWRGLPSNIQYF. CDR3 in DNA: TGTGCCTGGAGGGGACTTCCTTCAAACATTCAGTACTTC. The chain recombines TRBV30 with TRBJ2-4, with D possibly TRBD2 on 6 matching bases. The V gene's germline CDR1 is GTSNPN and CDR2 SVGIG (reference sequence). CDR3 length: 13 residues. The V and J ends lost 3 bases and 6 bases respectively, with 12 bases between them.